Below are 12 T cell receptor beta chains sequenced from a single sample in a study of cytomegalovirus exposure and HLA in healthy donors. With 60 Vbeta and 13 Jbeta primers, the PCR was carried out. Method: immunoSEQ multiplex PCR; TCRdb's copy keeps in-frame clones and lacks some. Here the sample spans around 94,000 clones, 65% to 85% being singletons. The sequencing sample was made of PBMCs. The receptors here all came from a man aged 18 to 35 in good health and CMV-seronegative.

V usage is TRBV30 and J usage is TRBJ1-5, with TRBD1 identical over 7 bases. The CDR3 is made up of 14 amino acids. Trimming cost V 1 base and J 2 bases; bases outside gene matches: 2. The V gene's germline CDR1 is GTSNPN and CDR2 SVGIG (reference sequence). CDR3 protein: CAWSEGQGNQPQHF. CDR3 DNA: TGTGCCTGGAGTGAAGGACAGGGCAATCAGCCCCAGCATTTT.

This chain links TRBV4-3 with TRBJ1-5; the match to TRBD1 covers 8 bases. This CDR3 comprises 16 residues. V dropped 1 base and J dropped 7; count of bases not matched to a gene: 9. The germline gives CDR1 LGHNA, CDR2 YSLEER. The CDR3 DNA is TGCGCCAGCAGCCAAGCATTCACAGGGGGTGTACAGCCCCAGCATTTT. Its protein product is CASSQAFTGGVQPQHF.

The J gene is TRBJ1-2, the V gene TRBV6-1; a weak D match, TRBD1 (5 bases). The length of the CDR3 is 14 residues. The germline V gene has CDR1 MNHNS and CDR2 SASEGT. V was clipped by 6 bases and J by 8 bases, with 19 bases between them. CDR3 sequence reads: CASSLVLGPTGYTF. CDR3 DNA sequence: TGTGCCAGCAGCCTCGTCCTGGGGCCCACGGGCTACACCTTC.

V is TRBV5-1 and J is TRBJ1-4, with D possibly TRBD1 on 5 matching bases. This CDR3 has 14 residues. Trimming cost V 4 bases and J 14 bases, with 21 bases left between them. The germline V gene has CDR1 SGHRS and CDR2 YFSETQ. This chain's CDR3 is CASSKQVDMGGLFF. The CDR3 nucleotides are TGCGCCAGCAGCAAACAAGTGGACATGGGAGGGCTGTTTTTT.

The sample holds one count of this clone. The CDR3 DNA reads TGTGCCAGCAGTCGTTCCGGGACAGGGAATATCTATGGCTACACCTTC. Translated, it gives CASSRSGTGNIYGYTF. The chain links TRBV28 to TRBJ1-2, with TRBD1 matching over 9 bases. CDR1 MDHEN and CDR2 SYDVKM come from the germline V gene. CDR3 length: 16 amino acids. The V segment lost 5 bases and the J segment 4 bases; nucleotides outside the gene matches: 11.

The chain recombines TRBV10-3 with TRBJ1-1; D is unresolved. This CDR3 comprises 16 residues. Germline V gene lookup returns CDR1 ENHRY and CDR2 SYGVKD. V lost 0 bases, J lost 1 base, and 12 bases lay in between. The CDR3 spells CAISESMWQSNTEAFF. Written as DNA, the CDR3 is TGTGCCATCAGTGAGTCGATGTGGCAGTCGAACACTGAAGCTTTCTTT.

This rearrangement joins TRBV25-1 to TRBJ2-1, with 8 positions matching TRBD2. Germline CDR1 is MGHDK and CDR2 is SYGVNS. The CDR3 has 15 amino acids. V lost 3 bases and J lost 2; bases outside the gene matches: 3. Written as DNA, the CDR3 is TGTGCCAGCAGTGAGCTAGCGGGCGCCTACAATGAGCAGTTCTTC. It translates to CASSELAGAYNEQFF.

The chain combines TRBV30 with TRBJ2-1; 10 bases map to TRBD2. CDR1 is GTSNPN, CDR2 SVGIG, per germline (reference sequence). This CDR3 has 15 amino acids. V trimming: 3 bases; J trimming: 5 bases; junction bases outside the gene matches: 7. The CDR3 here is CAWSAWGLANNEQFF. DNA for the CDR3: TGTGCCTGGAGCGCCTGGGGACTAGCGAACAATGAGCAGTTCTTC.

The chain combines TRBV2 with TRBJ1-2, with D maybe TRBD1 (5 bases). The germline gives CDR1 SNHLY, CDR2 FYNNEI. With 4 bases removed from V and 0 bases from J, the gap between germline ends came to 12 bases. The CDR3 covers 15 residues. The CDR3 loop is CASSGVTEANYGYTF. In nucleotides, the CDR3 is TGTGCCAGCAGTGGGGTGACAGAAGCTAACTATGGCTACACCTTC.

The CDR3 protein is CASSYDRARRDNYGYTF. In nucleotides, the CDR3 is TGTGCCAGCAGCTACGACAGGGCCCGGAGGGATAACTATGGCTACACCTTC. The chain couples TRBV28 to TRBJ1-2; 7 nucleotides align to TRBD1. Per germline, CDR1 MDHEN and CDR2 SYDVKM. CDR3 length: 17 amino acids. Trimming cost V 6 bases and J 1 base; bases outside gene matches: 14.

The J gene is TRBJ1-5, the V gene TRBV7-2, with a tentative D call TRBD1 (6 bases). Germline V gene lookup returns CDR1 SGHTA and CDR2 FQGNSA. This CDR3 has 15 residues. Trimming cost V 5 bases and J 5 bases, with 16 bases left between them. In nucleotides, the CDR3 is TGTGCCAGCAGCACCCGGACAGTAGGAGATCAGCCCCAGCATTTT. Protein sequence: CASSTRTVGDQPQHF.

The chain has TRBV30 and TRBJ2-5; the match to TRBD1 covers 7 bases. The J call may be in error: the DNA end matches TRBJ2-7 better. The CDR3 totals 13 residues. Germline CDR1 is GTSNPN and CDR2 is SVGIG (reference sequence). The CDR3 sequence: CACLDRVAYEQYF. As DNA, the CDR3 is TGTGCCTGCCTCGACAGGGTAGCCTACGAGCAGTACTTC.